The T cell receptor beta chain described here comes from a study of cytomegalovirus exposure and HLA in healthy donors. Study-wide results and limits: An analysis done earlier found most TCR beta V segments productive about 87% or about 30% of the time. Information on immune exposure was restricted to one variable (CMV serostatus).

The PCR made use of 60 Vbeta and 13 Jbeta primers. Clones were sequenced by immunoSEQ multiplex PCR, and TCRdb holds only the in-frame ones, with some missing. This table holds around 130,000 clones, 75% found once. Each of the donors was a healthy bone marrow donor. The count of this clone is one. Its cognate antigen is unknown. The CDR3 has 14 amino acids. V lost 6 bases, J lost 6 bases, and 10 bases stayed unmatched. CDR1 is LNHDA and CDR2 is SQIVND in the germline V gene (reference sequence). The rearrangement uses TRBV19 and TRBJ2-7, with 8 bases identical to TRBD1. Input material: PBMCs. The TCR comes from a middle-aged woman in good health and CMV-seropositive. The CDR3 here is CASRAAQGDFEQYF. CDR3 DNA: TGTGCCAGTAGAGCGGCACAGGGGGACTTCGAGCAGTACTTC.